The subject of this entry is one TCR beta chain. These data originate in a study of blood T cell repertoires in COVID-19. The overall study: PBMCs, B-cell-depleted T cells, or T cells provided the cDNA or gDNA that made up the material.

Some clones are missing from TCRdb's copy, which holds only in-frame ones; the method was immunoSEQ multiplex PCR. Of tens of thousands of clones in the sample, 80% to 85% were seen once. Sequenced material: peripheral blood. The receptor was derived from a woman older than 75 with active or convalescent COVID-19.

CDR3: CAWSYTGDEQYF. As DNA, the CDR3 is TGTGCCTGGAGCTATACAGGGGACGAGCAGTACTTC. The J gene is TRBJ2-7, the V gene TRBV30; 7 nucleotides line up with TRBD1. CDR3 length: 12 residues. J lost 5 bases, V lost 3 bases, and 4 bases had no gene match. Germline V gene sequence: CDR1 GTSNPN, CDR2 SVGIG (reference sequence).